Sequencing of this T cell receptor beta chain was carried out in a study of cytomegalovirus exposure and HLA in healthy donors. Study context: Out of 398 genotyped donors, roughly 80% belonged to the Caucasian-associated ancestry cluster. Findings of the study overall: The authors listed 150 to 200 TCR beta chains as cytomegalovirus-associated. Within a later analysis, the majority of CMV-associated TCR beta chains appeared HLA-restricted. Previously analyzed data showed that most TCR beta V segments were productive at a frequency of about 87% or about 30%.

In regard to this clone: Its cognate antigen is unknown.

PCR primers comprised 60 Vbeta and 13 Jbeta primers. Method: immunoSEQ multiplex PCR; TCRdb's copy keeps in-frame clones and lacks some. The sample yields approximately 140,000 clones, 80% seen once. From germline, CDR1 is SGHRS and CDR2 YFSETQ. After removal of 6 bases from V and 5 bases from J, the junction contained 17 bases not matched to a gene. The CDR3 covers 17 residues. The chain combines TRBV5-1 with TRBJ2-1; 7 bases are a match to TRBD1. The TCR originated in a man aged 30-40 years in good health and CMV-seronegative. Specimen: PBMCs. The CDR3 spells CASTLIPRQGLDNEQFF. In nucleotides, the CDR3 is TGCGCCAGCACCCTTATCCCAAGACAGGGATTAGACAATGAGCAGTTCTTC. The whole variable domain, remainder taken from reference TRBV5-1 and TRBJ2-1, is KAGVTQTPRYLIKTRGQQVTLSCSPISGHRSVSWYQQTPGQGLQFLFEYFSETQRNKGNFPGRFSGRQFSNSRSEMNVSTLELGDSALYLCASTLIPRQGLDNEQFFGPGTRLTVL.